The rows below give T cell receptor beta chains drawn from one sample of a study of blood T cells in healthy people across ages. TCRdb re-analysed the 5' RACE reads in MiXCR, keeping a single row per CDR3 protein. The sample contains roughly 1,000,000 distinct CDR3 sequences, almost 25% of which appear only once. Another study also made use of these data, one on T cells of mothers and their children.

The sample comprised blood. These TCRs come from a girl aged 2-10 years in good health. Both conserved end residues are part of each CDR3. D genes are given only for firm matches. Size is stated for part of the rows, as once, few or many counts, or as a class when the clone is expanded.

>-|TRBV6-5|-|TRBJ1-1
TGTGCCACACGCCGGGTTCTCCTAAACACTGAAGCTTTCTTT
CATRRVLLNTEAFF
>few|TRBV7-8|TRBD2|TRBJ2-2
TGTGCCAGCAGCTTATACACGGGGGGCGGGGAGCTGTTTTTT
CASSLYTGGGELFF
>few|TRBV20-1|TRBD2|TRBJ2-1
TGCAGTGCTAGAGATTCGCGGGGGGGCCTCAATGAGCAGTTCTTC
CSARDSRGGLNEQFF
>-|TRBV6-5|-|TRBJ2-2
TGTGCCAGGGCCGACAGAGTTAAAACCGGGGAGCTGTTTTTT
CARADRVKTGELFF
>-|TRBV19|-|TRBJ2-7
TGTGCCAGTAGTATAACAGTCCAGGCAGCCTACGAGCAGTACTTC
CASSITVQAAYEQYF
>-|TRBV12-5|-|TRBJ1-1
TGTACTAGTGGCTATGAGGGCACTGAAGCTTTCTTT
CTSGYEGTEAFF
>-|TRBV20-1|TRBD2|TRBJ2-2
TGCAGTGCTAGAACAGCGGGAAGGCTTGGGGGGGAGCTGTTTTTT
CSARTAGRLGGELFF
>few|TRBV7-2|-|TRBJ2-7
TGTGCCAGCAGCTTAATAGCGTATAGCGGTGGAGTCAGCCCCTACGAGCAGTACTTC
CASSLIAYSGGVSPYEQYF
>few|TRBV24-1|TRBD2|TRBJ2-1
TGTGCCACCAGTGAGGTTAGCGGGAGGGAGCAGTTCTTC
CATSEVSGREQFF
>few|TRBV7-9|-|TRBJ2-5
TGTGCCAGCAGAATTTACGGAGAGACCCAGTACTTC
CASRIYGETQYF
>-|TRBV6-2/TRBV6-3|-|TRBJ1-4
TGTGCCAGCAAATGGGGGAATGAAAAACTGTTTTTT
CASKWGNEKLFF
>-|TRBV20-1|-|TRBJ2-5
TGCAGTGCTAGAGAGGGGTCAGAGACCCAGTACTTC
CSAREGSETQYF
>few|TRBV3-1|TRBD1|TRBJ2-3
TGTGCCAGCAGCCAAGATGGGACAGGGCTTTTTGCAGATACGCAGTATTTT
CASSQDGTGLFADTQYF
>-|TRBV29-1|-|TRBJ2-5
TGCAGCGTTGAACGGCAGCAAGAGACCCAGTACTTC
CSVERQQETQYF
>many|TRBV9|TRBD2|TRBJ2-3
TGTGCCAGCAGCGGTAGCGGGAGTGAGGATACGCAGTATTTT
CASSGSGSEDTQYF
>-|TRBV7-9|-|TRBJ2-5
TGTGCCGGCACACCGGGATTGGCTGAAGAGACCCAGTACTTC
CAGTPGLAEETQYF
>-|TRBV12-3/TRBV12-4|TRBD2|TRBJ2-3
TGTGCCAGCACCTCTAGCGGGGAGACAGATACGCAGTATTTT
CASTSSGETDTQYF
>few|TRBV20-1|TRBD1|TRBJ2-5
TGCAGTGCTAGAGATTTCAGAGACAGGGTTCAAGAGACCCAGTACTTC
CSARDFRDRVQETQYF
>-|TRBV6-1|TRBD1|TRBJ2-1
TGTGCCAGCAAACGGGCTTGGTACAGGGGGCGTGCGGATGAGCAGTTCTTC
CASKRAWYRGRADEQFF
>once|TRBV6-1|TRBD1|TRBJ2-6
TGTGCCAGCAGTGCCGGACAGGGGGTCTCTGGGGCCAACGTCCTGACTTTC
CASSAGQGVSGANVLTF
>-|TRBV6-4|TRBD2|TRBJ2-1
TGTGCCAGCAGTGCGGGGGGTTCAGGCAATGAGCAGTTCTTC
CASSAGGSGNEQFF
>-|TRBV12-3/TRBV12-4|TRBD2|TRBJ2-1
TGTGCCAGCACTCCTGGACTAGCTTCAAGTGGGGAGCAGTTCTTC
CASTPGLASSGEQFF
>-|TRBV27|-|TRBJ2-7
TGTGCCAGCAGTGGGGACGGGCGGATGATCTACGAGCAGTACTTC
CASSGDGRMIYEQYF
>-|TRBV27|-|TRBJ1-5
TGTGCCAGCAGTTTCGAGGGGGACAATCAGCCCCAGCATTTT
CASSFEGDNQPQHF
>-|TRBV2|-|TRBJ1-5
TGTGCCAGCAGTGATGGCAGGGGTAGCAATCAGCCCCAGCATTTT
CASSDGRGSNQPQHF
>-|TRBV5-1|-|TRBJ2-7
TGCGCCAGCAGCTTCGGTTATAGCGGTACCTACGAGCAGTACTTC
CASSFGYSGTYEQYF
>few|TRBV19|-|TRBJ1-2
TGTGCCAGTAGTCCCGCTGCGTTCGGGACATCCTATGGCTACACCTTC
CASSPAAFGTSYGYTF
>few|TRBV7-2|-|TRBJ1-5
TGTGCCAGCAGTGAAATGAGCAATCAGCCCCAGCATTTT
CASSEMSNQPQHF
>-|TRBV6-2/TRBV6-3|-|TRBJ2-1
TGTGCCAGCGCCCACTACAATGAGCAGTTCTTC
CASAHYNEQFF
>-|TRBV2|-|TRBJ2-1
TGTGCCAGCAGTCTAAGTGGGGCTAGCGAGGATGAGCAGTTCTTC
CASSLSGASEDEQFF
>-|TRBV4-2|TRBD2|TRBJ2-3
TGTGCCAGCAGCCAAGAAGGCCCAGCGGGAGGTCGGGATACGCAGTACTTT
CASSQEGPAGGRDTQYF
>few|TRBV4-1|TRBD1|TRBJ1-2
TGCGCCAGCAGCCAACCGGGACAGGGCTCCTATGGCTACACCTTC
CASSQPGQGSYGYTF
>few|TRBV5-1|-|TRBJ1-1
TGCGCCAGCAGAACGGGGCAGGGAGCAGTCAACACTGAAGCTTTCTTT
CASRTGQGAVNTEAFF
>few|TRBV6-1|TRBD2|TRBJ2-1
TGTGCCAGCAGCAGGGGCGTGGGGACTAGCGGGGGTATTGAGCAGTTCTTC
CASSRGVGTSGGIEQFF
>-|TRBV5-1|TRBD1|TRBJ2-7
TGCGCCAGCAGCTTGGTGCCGGGACAGGGGCTCGAGCAGTACTTC
CASSLVPGQGLEQYF
>few|TRBV6-6|TRBD1|TRBJ1-5
TGTGCCAGCAGTCTGGACAGGGAGGGCAATCAGCCCCAGCATTTT
CASSLDREGNQPQHF